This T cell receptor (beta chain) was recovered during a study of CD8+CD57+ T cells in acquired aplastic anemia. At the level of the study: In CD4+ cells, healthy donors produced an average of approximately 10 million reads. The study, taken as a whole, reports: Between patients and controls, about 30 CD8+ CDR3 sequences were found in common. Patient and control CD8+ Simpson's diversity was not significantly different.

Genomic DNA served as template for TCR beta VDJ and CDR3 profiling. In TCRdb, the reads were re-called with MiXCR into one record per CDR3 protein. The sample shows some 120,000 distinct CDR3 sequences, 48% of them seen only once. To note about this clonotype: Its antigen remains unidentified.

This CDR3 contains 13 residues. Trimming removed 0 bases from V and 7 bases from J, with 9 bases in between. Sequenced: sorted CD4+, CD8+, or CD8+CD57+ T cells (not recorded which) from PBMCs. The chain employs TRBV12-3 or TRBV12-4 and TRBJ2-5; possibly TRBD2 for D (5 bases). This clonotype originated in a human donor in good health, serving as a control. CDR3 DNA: TGTGCCAGCAGTTTAGCCCTCGAGGGGACCCAGTACTTC. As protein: CASSLALEGTQYF.